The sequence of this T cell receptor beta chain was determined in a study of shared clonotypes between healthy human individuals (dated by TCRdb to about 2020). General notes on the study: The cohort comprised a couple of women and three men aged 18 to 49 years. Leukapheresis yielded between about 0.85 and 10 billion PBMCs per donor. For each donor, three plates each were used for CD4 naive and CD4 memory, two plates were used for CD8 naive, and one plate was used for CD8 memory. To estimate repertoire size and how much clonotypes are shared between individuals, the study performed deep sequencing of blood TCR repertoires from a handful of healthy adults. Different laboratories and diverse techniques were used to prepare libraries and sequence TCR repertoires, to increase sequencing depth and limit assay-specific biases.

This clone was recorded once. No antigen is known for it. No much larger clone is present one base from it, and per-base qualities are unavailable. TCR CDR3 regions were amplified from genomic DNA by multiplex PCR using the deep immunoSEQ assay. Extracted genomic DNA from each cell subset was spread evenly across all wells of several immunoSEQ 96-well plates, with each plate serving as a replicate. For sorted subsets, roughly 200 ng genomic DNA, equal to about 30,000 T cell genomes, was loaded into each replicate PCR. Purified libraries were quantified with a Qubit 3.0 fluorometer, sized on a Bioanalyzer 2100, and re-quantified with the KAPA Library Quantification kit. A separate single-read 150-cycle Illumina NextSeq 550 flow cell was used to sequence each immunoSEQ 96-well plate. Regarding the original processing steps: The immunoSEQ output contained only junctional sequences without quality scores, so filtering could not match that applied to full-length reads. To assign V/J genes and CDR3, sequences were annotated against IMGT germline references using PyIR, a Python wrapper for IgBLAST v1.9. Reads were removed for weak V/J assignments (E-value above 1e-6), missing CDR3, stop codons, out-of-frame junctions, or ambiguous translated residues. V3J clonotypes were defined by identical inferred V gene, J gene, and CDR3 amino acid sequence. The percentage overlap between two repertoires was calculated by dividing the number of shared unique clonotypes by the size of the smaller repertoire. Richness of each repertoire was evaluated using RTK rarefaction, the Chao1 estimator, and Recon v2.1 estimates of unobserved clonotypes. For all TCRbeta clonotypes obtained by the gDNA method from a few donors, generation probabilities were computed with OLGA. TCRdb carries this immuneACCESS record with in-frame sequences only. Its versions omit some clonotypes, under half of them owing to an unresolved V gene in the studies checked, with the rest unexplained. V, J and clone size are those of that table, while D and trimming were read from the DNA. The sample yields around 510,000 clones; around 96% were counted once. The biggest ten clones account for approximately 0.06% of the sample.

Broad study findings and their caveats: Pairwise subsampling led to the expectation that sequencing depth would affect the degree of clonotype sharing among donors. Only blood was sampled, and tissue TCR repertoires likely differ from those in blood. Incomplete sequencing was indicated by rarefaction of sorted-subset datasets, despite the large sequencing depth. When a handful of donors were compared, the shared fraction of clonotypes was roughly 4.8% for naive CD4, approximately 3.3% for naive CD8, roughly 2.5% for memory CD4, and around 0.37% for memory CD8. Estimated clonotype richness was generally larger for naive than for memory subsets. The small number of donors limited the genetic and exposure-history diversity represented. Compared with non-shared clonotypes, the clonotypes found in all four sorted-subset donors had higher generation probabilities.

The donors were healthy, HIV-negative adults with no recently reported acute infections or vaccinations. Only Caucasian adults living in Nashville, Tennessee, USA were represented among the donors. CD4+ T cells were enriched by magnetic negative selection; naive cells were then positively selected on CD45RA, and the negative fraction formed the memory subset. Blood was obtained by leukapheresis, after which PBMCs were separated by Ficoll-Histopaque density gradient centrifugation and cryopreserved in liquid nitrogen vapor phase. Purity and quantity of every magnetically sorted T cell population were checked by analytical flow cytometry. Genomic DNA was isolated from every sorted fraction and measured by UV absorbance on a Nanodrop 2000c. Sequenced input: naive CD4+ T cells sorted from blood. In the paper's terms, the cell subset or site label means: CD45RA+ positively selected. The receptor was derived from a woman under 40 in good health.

The DNA sequence follows: TGTGCCAGTAGTATGATAATGTCCTCCCAAGAGACCCAGTACTTC. Its translation is CASSMIMSSQETQYF. This sequence uses TRBV19 and TRBJ2-5; no confident D gene assignment can be made. The germline V gene (reference sequence) sets CDR1 to LNHDA and CDR2 to SQIVND. The cysteine opens and the phenylalanine closes a CDR3 of 15 amino acids. Only CDR3 DNA is held: 45 bases, read in frame from base 1. V and J are truncated by 3 bases and 1 base respectively, leaving an intervening sequence of 12 bases.